This paragraph reports one T cell receptor beta chain. The antigen remains unidentified. PCR used 60 Vbeta primers and 13 Jbeta primers. Clones were sequenced by immunoSEQ multiplex PCR, and TCRdb holds only the in-frame ones, with some missing. Here the sample spans some 170,000 clones, around three quarters being singletons. The source of the sample is a study of cytomegalovirus exposure and HLA in healthy donors. Study-level points and caveats: Sequences of the TCR beta chain were said to predict the HLA-A and HLA-B alleles of most subjects accurately.

V was clipped by 5 bases and J by 4 bases; unmatched bases: 8. Germline values: CDR1 SGHVS, CDR2 FQNEAQ. CDR3 size: 16 residues. The sample comprised PBMCs. This TCR was recovered from a woman aged 40 to 50 in good health and CMV-seronegative. The chain employs TRBV7-8 and TRBJ2-2; 9 bases fit TRBD1. The CDR3 bases are TGTGCCAGCAGCGGGGGGACAGGGCAGAGCACCGGGGAGCTGTTTTTT. Its protein is CASSGGTGQSTGELFF.